Described below is a single T cell receptor (beta chain) sequence and its context. The antigen remains unidentified. This record belongs to a study of cytomegalovirus exposure and HLA in healthy donors. Study as a whole: Earlier findings included more than 95 million unique TCR beta sequences obtained from about 180 million T cells.

Primers included in the PCR were 60 Vbeta and 13 Jbeta primers. The assay was immunoSEQ multiplex PCR, and TCRdb's table has in-frame clones only and misses some. The table gives approximately 75,000 clones; the top ten clones make up around 5% of it. Study-wide results and limits: Later, an analysis found that common viral pathogens appeared to be linked with several of the most significant clusters.

Germline-derived CDR1 and CDR2 are SEHNR and FQNEAQ (reference sequence). This CDR3 is built from 12 residues. The germline V and J ends were trimmed by 3 bases and 4 bases, with 7 bases remaining between them. The clonotype originates from a man aged 35-49 years in good health and CMV-seronegative. The chain is built from TRBV7-9 and TRBJ2-7; no reliable D call. Sequenced sample: PBMCs. CDR3 amino acids: CASSLSVYEQYF. As DNA, the CDR3 is TGTGCCAGCAGCTTGTCGGTTTACGAGCAGTACTTC.